This is a list of T cell receptor beta chains from one sample in a study of shared clonotypes between healthy human individuals. The protocol was immunoSEQ multiplex PCR, while the TCRdb copy is restricted to in-frame clones and leaves out a portion. The sample shows about 820,000 clones, over 90% of them seen only once. The specimen sequenced was naive CD8+ T cells sorted from blood. The receptors shown here come from a man aged 30 to 39 in good health. The CDR3 runs from the conserved cysteine through the conserved F or W. A D gene is named only where the DNA matches it firmly. Clone size is not always given. Where it is, it says once, few, many or a class for expanded clones.

size: -; J: TRBJ1-1; V: TRBV6-1; D: -; DNA: TGTGCCAGCAGTGGCCCCGGAAGGAACACTGAAGCTTTCTTT; CDR3: CASSGPGRNTEAFF
size: -; J: TRBJ2-7; V: TRBV4-3; D: -; DNA: TGCGCCAGCAGCCAAGATCTGGGGGACTACGAGCAGTACTTC; CDR3: CASSQDLGDYEQYF
size: -; J: TRBJ2-1; V: TRBV7-6; D: -; DNA: TGTGCCAGCAGCTTACGGGCGTTTGATGAGCAGTTCTTC; CDR3: CASSLRAFDEQFF
size: -; J: TRBJ1-1; V: TRBV27; D: -; DNA: TGTGCCAGCAGTGATACAGTGAACACTGAAGCTTTCTTT; CDR3: CASSDTVNTEAFF
size: once; J: TRBJ2-7; V: TRBV14; D: -; DNA: TGTGCCAGCAGCCAAGAACCCGCGAAAGGGCAGTACTTC; CDR3: CASSQEPAKGQYF
size: -; J: TRBJ2-1; V: TRBV7-9; D: TRBD2; DNA: TGTGCCAGCAGCTCCCCCGAGTCGCGGGAGGTTTCCTACAATGAGCAGTTCTTC; CDR3: CASSSPESREVSYNEQFF
size: -; J: TRBJ2-2; V: TRBV6-4; D: -; DNA: TGTGCCAGCAGTGACGGAGGGGCCGGGGAGCTGTTTTTT; CDR3: CASSDGGAGELFF
size: -; J: TRBJ2-1; V: TRBV5-4; D: -; DNA: TGTGCCAGCACCACCGGAGGGCTAGCTTCCTATGAGCAGTTCTTC; CDR3: CASTTGGLASYEQFF
size: -; J: TRBJ2-7; V: TRBV13; D: TRBD2; DNA: TGTGCCAGCAGCGGGACTAGCGGGAGCGGTCGGCAGTACTTC; CDR3: CASSGTSGSGRQYF
size: once; J: TRBJ2-7; V: TRBV14; D: TRBD2; DNA: TGTGCCAGCAGCCCCACGGGGGGGTCCTACGAGCAGTACTTC; CDR3: CASSPTGGSYEQYF
size: -; J: TRBJ2-7; V: TRBV28; D: -; DNA: TGTGCCAGCAGTTCGTCTTCCTACGAGCAGTACTTC; CDR3: CASSSSSYEQYF
size: -; J: TRBJ2-1; V: TRBV6-5; D: -; DNA: TGTGCCAGCAGTTCTCAAGGGATATTCTCCTACAATGAGCAGTTCTTC; CDR3: CASSSQGIFSYNEQFF
size: once; J: TRBJ2-5; V: TRBV15; D: TRBD2; DNA: TGTGCCACCAGCCTGGGACTAGCGGGAGGGCCGGAGGAGGGCCAGTACTTC; CDR3: CATSLGLAGGPEEGQYF
size: -; J: TRBJ1-3; V: TRBV6-5; D: TRBD1; DNA: TGTGCCAGCAGCTTGGGACAGGGCTCTGGAAACACCATATATTTT; CDR3: CASSLGQGSGNTIYF
size: -; J: TRBJ2-5; V: TRBV29-1; D: -; DNA: TGCAGCGCTGAAGGGGCGGCTAGCGAAGAGACCCAGTACTTC; CDR3: CSAEGAASEETQYF
size: -; J: TRBJ2-5; V: TRBV28; D: -; DNA: TGTGCCAGCAGTTTCTTCGCAGGGACGTCTGAGACCCAGTACTTC; CDR3: CASSFFAGTSETQYF
size: -; J: TRBJ2-5; V: TRBV13; D: -; DNA: TGTGCCAGCAGCACTAACCAAGAGACCCAGTACTTC; CDR3: CASSTNQETQYF
size: -; J: TRBJ2-2; V: TRBV10-2; D: -; DNA: TGCGCCAGCAGTGAGGAAACAGGATCGAACACCGGGGAGCTGTTTTTT; CDR3: CASSEETGSNTGELFF
size: few; J: TRBJ1-2; V: TRBV27; D: -; DNA: TGTGCCAGCAGTTCACCCCCGGGGTATCGCGGCTACACCTTC; CDR3: CASSSPPGYRGYTF
size: once; J: TRBJ1-5; V: TRBV15; D: -; DNA: TGTGCCACCAGCAGAGATCGGCCTCGGGCAGGGGCGAGTCAGCCCCAGCATTTT; CDR3: CATSRDRPRAGASQPQHF
size: -; J: TRBJ2-6; V: TRBV21-1; D: -; DNA: TGTGCCAGCAGCAAAGTCGAAAGGCGTTGGGCCAACGTCCTGACTTTC; CDR3: CASSKVERRWANVLTF